The next 10 T cell receptor beta chains were all read from a single sample in a study of OX40 agonist ivuxolimab in advanced cancers. Libraries were prepared by immunoSEQ multiplex PCR; TCRdb keeps only in-frame clonotypes and omits some of them. The sample has some 73,000 clones, roughly nine tenths seen once. Sequenced here: CD4+ or CD8+ T cells sorted from blood, sampled in a trial of the OX40 agonist ivuxolimab. The receptors were gathered from an adult with an advanced solid tumor such as melanoma, head and neck, liver or kidney cancer.

The rearrangement joins TRBV5-4 to TRBJ2-1, with TRBD2 matching 9 bases. This CDR3 spans 15 amino acids. V dropped 4 bases and J dropped 5; count of bases not matched to a gene: 7. Germline values: CDR1 SGHNT, CDR2 YYREEE (reference sequence). CDR3 DNA sequence: TGTGCCAGCAGCCCGAGGATAGCGGGGGACAATGAGCAGTTCTTC. Translated, it gives CASSPRIAGDNEQFF. The full variable domain, completed using reference TRBV5-4 and TRBJ2-1, is ETGVTQSPTHLIKTRGQQVTLRCSSQSGHNTVSWYQQALGQGPQFIFQYYREEENGRGNFPPRFSGLQFPNYSSELNVNALELDDSALYLCASSPRIAGDNEQFFGPGTRLTVL.

This CDR3 reads CASSPEELRQNSPLHF. CDR3 DNA: TGTGCCAGCAGCCCAGAAGAATTGAGGCAGAATTCACCCCTCCACTTT. The chain uses TRBV4-2 and TRBJ1-6; no firm D call. Per germline, CDR1 LGHNA and CDR2 YNFKEQ. The CDR3 is 16 residues long. V gave up 4 bases and J gave up 7 bases, with 17 bases separating them.

The V gene is TRBV30, the J gene TRBJ1-6, with D hard to call. Germline V gene data show CDR1 as GTSNPN and CDR2 as SVGIG (reference sequence). CDR3 size: 12 residues. Trimming removed 1 base from V and 8 bases from J, with 6 bases in between. The CDR3 loop reads CAWSADYSPLHF. In DNA form, the CDR3 reads TGTGCCTGGAGTGCCGACTATTCACCCCTCCACTTT.

The chain couples TRBV10-3 to TRBJ1-1, with 8 bases identical to TRBD1. V trimming: 6 bases; J trimming: 4 bases; junction bases outside the gene matches: 7. This CDR3 contains 14 residues. CDR1 is ENHRY and CDR2 is SYGVKD in the germline V gene. CDR3 sequence: CAISLDRDITEAFF. As DNA, the CDR3 is TGTGCCATCAGCTTGGACAGGGATATCACTGAAGCTTTCTTT.

The J gene is TRBJ2-6, the V gene TRBV5-1, with TRBD1 matching over 11 bases. Germline V lookup: CDR1 SGHRS, CDR2 YFSETQ. The CDR3 has 16 amino acids. The ends lost 4 bases at V and 3 bases at J; junction bases unmatched: 3. This CDR3 reads CASSMGQGGGANVLTF. The CDR3 DNA follows: TGCGCCAGCAGCATGGGACAGGGGGGTGGGGCCAACGTCCTGACTTTC.

This chain connects TRBV28 to TRBJ2-7; possible D gene TRBD1, 5 bases. The CDR3 length is 12 residues. Germline V gene data show CDR1 as MDHEN and CDR2 as SYDVKM. The ends were cut back, 8 bases at V and 3 bases at J, with 11 bases in the middle. CDR3 sequence reads: CASCKGFYEQYF. The CDR3 coding sequence is TGTGCCAGCTGCAAGGGGTTCTACGAGCAGTACTTC.

The V gene is TRBV29-1, the J gene TRBJ1-2; no clear D. Germline V gene data show CDR1 as SQVTM and CDR2 as ANQGSEA. Trimming stripped 2 bases from V and 8 bases from J, with 9 bases between. The CDR3 is 11 amino acids. The CDR3 DNA reads TGCAGCGTTGAATTAGGGTACGGCTACACCTTC. It yields the protein CSVELGYGYTF.

The V and J genes are TRBV28 and TRBJ2-1, with TRBD2 identical over 11 bases. Germline CDR1 reads MDHEN; CDR2 reads SYDVKM. With V trimmed by 2 bases and J by 1 base, 7 bases remained unmatched. CDR3 length: 18 amino acids. The CDR3 DNA is TGTGCCAGCAGTTTAGGGCTAGCGGGGGGCATATCCTACAATGAGCAGTTCTTC. It specifies CASSLGLAGGISYNEQFF.

V usage is TRBV11-3 and J usage is TRBJ2-2; 8 bases line up with TRBD2. V lost 4 bases to trimming and J lost 6 bases; unmatched junction nucleotides: 7. The CDR3 loop spans 15 amino acids. CDR1 is SGHNT and CDR2 is YENEEA in the germline V gene. The CDR3, as DNA: TGTGCCAGCAGCTCAACCGGGGGGGCACCCGGGGAGCTGTTTTTT. Amino acid sequence: CASSSTGGAPGELFF.

The chain couples TRBV4-1 to TRBJ1-5; no firm D call. Trimming pared 1 base from V and 4 bases from J, leaving 5 bases between. The CDR3 is made up of 13 amino acids. Germline-derived CDR1 and CDR2 are MGHRA and YSYEKL. This chain's CDR3 is CASSQGRNQPQHF. CDR3 coding DNA: TGCGCCAGCAGCCAAGGAAGAAATCAGCCCCAGCATTTT.